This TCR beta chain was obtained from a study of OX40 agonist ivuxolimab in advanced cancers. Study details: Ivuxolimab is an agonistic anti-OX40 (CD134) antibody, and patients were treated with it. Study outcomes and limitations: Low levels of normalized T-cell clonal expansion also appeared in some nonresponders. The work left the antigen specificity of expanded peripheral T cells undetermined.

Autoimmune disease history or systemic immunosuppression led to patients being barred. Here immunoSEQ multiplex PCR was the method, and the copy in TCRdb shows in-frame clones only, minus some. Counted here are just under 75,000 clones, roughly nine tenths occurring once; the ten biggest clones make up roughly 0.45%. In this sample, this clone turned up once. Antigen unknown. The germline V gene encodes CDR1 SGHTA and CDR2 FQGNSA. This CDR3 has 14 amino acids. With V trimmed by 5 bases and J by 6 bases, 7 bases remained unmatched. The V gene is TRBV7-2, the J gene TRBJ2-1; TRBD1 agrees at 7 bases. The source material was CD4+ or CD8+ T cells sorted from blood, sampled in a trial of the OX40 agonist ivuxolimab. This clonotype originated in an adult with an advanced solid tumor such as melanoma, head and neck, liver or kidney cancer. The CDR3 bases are TGTGCCAGCAGCCCAGGGGGACCGATCAATGAGCAGTTCTTC. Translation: CASSPGGPINEQFF.